This T cell receptor (beta chain) was found in a study of control samples from healthy donors and cancer patients (dated by TCRdb to the early 2020s). Notes on this clone: The clone's antigen remains unknown. One base away there is no much larger clone; base qualities are not given.

The CDR3, from cysteine to phenylalanine, totals 13 residues. Just CDR3 DNA is preserved here, 39 bases in frame from base 1. V sheds 6 bases and J sheds 7 bases, leaving 10 bases between their ends. As encoded in the germline V gene, CDR1 is ENHRY while CDR2 is SYGVKD. Receptors were amplified or captured by the immunoSEQ multiplex PCR assay. TCRdb limited this immuneACCESS table to in-frame rearrangements with V and J called. A share of clones is missing; checked studies link under half to unresolved V genes, and the rest is unexplained. This sample lists 45,000 to 60,000 clones; less than 95% were detected once. The top ten clones comprise roughly 4% of the sample.

Here the chain combines TRBV10-3 and TRBJ1-6, with TRBD1 perhaps the D gene, on 6 matching bases. Sequencing was done on a sample of blood. The sequence was obtained from a man in his thirties or forties in good health. The CDR3 is CAIRGASNSPLHF. DNA sequence: TGTGCCATCAGGGGGGCCTCCAATTCACCCCTCCACTTT.